This T cell receptor (beta chain) originates from a study of CD8 T cells in ankylosing spondylitis. The authors made TCR beta libraries by quantitative 5'-RACE with molecular barcodes. MiXCR was run by TCRdb on the 5' RACE reads, yielding one entry per CDR3 protein. The sample records more than 650,000 distinct CDR3 sequences, about an eighth being singletons. This CDR3 comprises 14 residues. V lost 1 base, J lost 2 bases, and 9 bases lay in between. Germline V CDR1 and CDR2: SGHKS, YYEKEE (reference sequence). Study-wide results and caveats: Researchers reportedly found disease-linked clones significantly enriched in matched ankylosing spondylitis synovial fluid. Characteristic, it appeared, of ankylosing spondylitis blood was a TCR beta motif of 7 or 8 highly homologous variants.

Comments on this clonotype: No antigen is known for it.

This receptor was taken from a male donor with ankylosing spondylitis. Sequencing was done on a sample of blood, either unsorted or a sorted T cell fraction (not recorded which). The chain recombines TRBV5-5 with TRBJ2-5; no clear D. CDR3 in amino acids: CASSLFRRQETQYF. The CDR3, as DNA: TGTGCCAGCAGCTTGTTCCGGAGACAAGAGACCCAGTACTTC.